This TCR beta chain derives from a study of CD8+CD57+ T cells in acquired aplastic anemia (dated 2018 in TCRdb). In the study overall: On average, sorted CD4+ and CD8+ cells yielded around 3.5 ug of extracted DNA, with a range of roughly 0.19 to 27.4 ug. A CD8+CD57+ expansion meant a frequency higher than the mean frequency seen in healthy subjects.

What the authors observed across the whole study: Around 30 CD8+ CDR3 sequences were shared between patients and controls but appeared highly expressed in patients and within their immunodominant clones. No significant difference in CD8+ Simpson's diversity was found between patients and healthy controls (P=0.060).

This clonotype was observed a handful of times. Its antigen is not yet known. Base-call qualities are not available, and no considerably larger clone is one nucleotide away. The patients picked for sequencing were ones in whom flow cytometry had shown an expansion of CD8+CD57+ cells. Severe acquired aplastic anemia was diagnosed in all patients according to International Study of Aplastic Anemia and Agranulocytosis and Camitta criteria. No therapy had been received by the patients at the time of blood sampling. In this study, sorted CD4+ and CD8+ T cells from the blood of healthy subjects and of severe aplastic anemia patients had their TCR repertoires deep-sequenced. Patients were enrolled in the USA under clinicaltrials.gov protocols 00001620, 01623167, 00001397, 00071045, 00081523 and 00961064. Ficoll-Paque density gradient centrifugation was used to isolate peripheral blood mononuclear cells. Before DNA was extracted, CD4+ and CD8+ T cells were sorted using either FACS or magnetic beads.

CDR1 is given as LNHNV and CDR2 as YYDKDF, both from the germline V gene (reference sequence). From the cysteine up to the phenylalanine, the CDR3 has a length of 14 residues. Just CDR3 DNA is preserved here, 42 bases in frame from base 1. V is shortened by 5 bases, J by 4 bases, and the region joining them spans 15 bases. TCR beta VDJ combination and CDR3 sequence profiling used genomic DNA as the template. An Illumina HiSeq 2000 was used for TCR repertoire sequencing. The paper's data handling went like this. Repertoires were assessed using TRBV/TRBJ rearrangement plots, CDR3 size and DJ length profiles, and Simpson's diversity index. The most abundant DNA sequence in the deep sequencing data was taken as the immunodominant clone. CDR3 amino acid sequences were checked for sharing across subjects and were also compared against the VDJdb database and published repertoires. In-frame beta chains were kept once TCRdb had trimmed the public reads at Q25 with fastp and called clones with MiXCR. Duplicate CDR3 protein sequences are folded into a single record with the most common DNA and genes. TCRdb's processing, not the authors' own work, is the source of the V and J calls. The sample table lists 80,000 to 100,000 distinct CDR3 sequences, less than 75% of them with a count of one. Approximately 65% of the sample belongs to the ten largest clones.

The receptor comes from a human donor with aplastic anemia. The sequenced sample consisted of sorted CD4+, CD8+, or CD8+CD57+ T cells (not recorded which) from PBMCs. Rearrangement joined TRBV15 to TRBJ2-7; TRBD1 is possibly the D segment (6 matching bases). The base sequence is TGTGCCACCAGCCATACTCAGGACAGATACGAGCAGTACTTC. Its translation is CATSHTQDRYEQYF.